This T cell receptor (beta chain) was identified during a study of OX40 agonist ivuxolimab in advanced cancers. Here immunoSEQ multiplex PCR was the method, and the copy in TCRdb shows in-frame clones only, minus some. The sample includes some 57,000 clones, roughly 90% of them seen just once. The CDR3 extends over 16 amino acids. The germline V gene encodes CDR1 KGHSH and CDR2 LQKENI. V was trimmed by 0 bases and J by 5 bases, leaving 16 bases between them. This TCR derives from an adult with an advanced solid tumor such as melanoma, head and neck, liver or kidney cancer. The rearrangement uses TRBV18 and TRBJ1-1; D perhaps matches TRBD1 (5 bases). The sample consisted of CD4+ or CD8+ T cells sorted from blood, taken in a trial of the OX40 agonist ivuxolimab. The CDR3 here is CASSPPEGSVLTEAFF. The CDR3 nucleotides are TGTGCCAGCTCACCACCGGAGGGGTCAGTATTGACTGAAGCTTTCTTT.